The 25 T cell receptor beta chains listed next were all sequenced from one sample in a study of high-grade serous ovarian cancer treatment subgroups. Tumor samples were taken before definitive surgery or chemotherapy. Profiled with immunoSEQ multiplex PCR; TCRdb holds only in-frame clones, not every one. The sample yields around 9,300 clones, 70% to 80% seen once. The sequenced sample was tumor tissue. These receptors were collected from a human donor with high-grade serous ovarian cancer.

CDR3: CASSPSWVAGLETQYF. The DNA of the CDR3 is TGCGCCAGCAGCCCCTCCTGGGTAGCGGGCTTAGAGACCCAGTACTTC. This chain connects TRBV4-1 to TRBJ2-5; 7 bases are a match to TRBD2. This CDR3 region has 16 residues. Losses at the gene ends were 4 bases for V and 4 bases for J; bases not matched to a gene: 12. Germline V lookup: CDR1 MGHRA, CDR2 YSYEKL.

The rearrangement uses TRBV4-2 and TRBJ2-5, with 9 bases aligning to TRBD2. This CDR3 is 15 amino acids long. CDR1 is LGHNA, CDR2 YNFKEQ, per germline. The ends lost 2 bases at V and 2 bases at J; junction bases unmatched: 3. CDR3 bases: TGTGCCAGCAGCCAAAATCTAGCGGGGCAAGAGACCCAGTACTTC. This encodes CASSQNLAGQETQYF.

The CDR3, as DNA: TGTGCCAGCAGTGAAGACCCCCGGGGGGTATATGAAAAACTGTTTTTT. Translating it yields CASSEDPRGVYEKLFF. The rearrangement uses TRBV6-1 and TRBJ1-4, with D perhaps matching TRBD1 (5 bases). Germline V gene data show CDR1 as MNHNS and CDR2 as SASEGT. V dropped 1 base and J dropped 6 bases, with 15 bases sitting between them. This CDR3 has 16 amino acids.

This sequence joins TRBV6-1 and TRBJ2-5, with D perhaps TRBD1 or TRBD2 (5 bases each). V was shortened by 6 bases and J by 7 bases, with 18 bases between the two germline ends. CDR1 and CDR2 from the germline V gene are MNHNS and SASEGT. The CDR3 contains 14 residues. The CDR3 is CASSLGVGIGTQYF. In DNA form, the CDR3 reads TGTGCCAGCAGCCTGGGGGTCGGCATTGGGACCCAGTACTTC.

CDR3 sequence reads: CASGGGQVYGYTF. The CDR3 DNA follows: TGTGCCAGCGGAGGGGGACAGGTCTATGGCTACACCTTC. The chain couples TRBV27 to TRBJ1-2; TRBD1 matches 8 bases. Trimming took 8 bases from V and 4 from J; bases not matched to a gene: 6. CDR3 length: 13 residues. CDR1 MNHEY and CDR2 SMNVEV come from the germline V gene (reference sequence).

This sequence joins TRBV19 and TRBJ1-2; D remains unclear. With 9 bases removed from V and 2 bases from J, the gap between germline ends came to 13 bases. Germline V gene sequence: CDR1 LNHDA, CDR2 SQIVND (reference sequence). This CDR3 comprises 13 residues. The CDR3 region is CASHPGRNYGYTF. The CDR3 DNA follows: TGTGCCAGCCACCCCGGGAGGAACTATGGCTACACCTTC.

The table lists this clone with a few counts. The chain carries TRBV11-2 and TRBJ1-5, with D uncertain. Per the germline V gene, CDR1 is SGHAT and CDR2 is FQNNGV. CDR3 length equals 13 residues. Trimming stripped 2 bases from V and 5 bases from J, with 7 bases between. The CDR3 protein is CASSLTPYQPQHF. CDR3 DNA: TGTGCCAGCAGCTTAACCCCGTATCAGCCCCAGCATTTT.

This clone came up a few times. The chain recombines TRBV7-8 with TRBJ1-6; the D gene is possibly TRBD1 (5 bases). From germline, CDR1 is SGHVS and CDR2 FQNEAQ. This CDR3 is 16 amino acids long. The ends were cut back, 1 base at V and 4 bases at J, with 11 bases in the middle. The CDR3 spells CASSLDGDPYNSPLHF. The CDR3 DNA reads as TGTGCCAGCAGCTTAGATGGGGACCCATATAATTCACCCCTCCACTTT.

The V and J genes are TRBV7-9 and TRBJ1-1, with D tentatively TRBD1 (5 bases). CDR1 SEHNR and CDR2 FQNEAQ come from the germline V gene (reference sequence). This CDR3 contains 15 residues. V was cut by 5 bases and J by 0 bases, with 13 bases left in between. The CDR3 is CASSPGTAMNTEAFF. CDR3 nucleotide sequence: TGTGCCAGCAGCCCCGGGACTGCAATGAACACTGAAGCTTTCTTT.

This chain connects TRBV19 to TRBJ2-7; D tentatively reads TRBD1 or TRBD2 (5 bases each). V dropped 8 bases and J dropped 1 base, with 9 bases sitting between them. In germline, CDR1 is LNHDA, CDR2 SQIVND (reference sequence). The CDR3 contains 12 residues. The DNA for the CDR3 is TGTGCCAGTGGGGCGGGTTCCTACGAGCAGTACTTC. Translated: CASGAGSYEQYF.

This clone has just a few counts. This sample also contains other DNA sequences that code for the same CDR3. V usage is TRBV7-8 and J usage is TRBJ1-5; TRBD1 is a possible D gene (5 bases). With 3 bases removed from V and 1 base from J, the gap between germline ends came to 10 bases. The CDR3 spans 15 residues. The germline V gene encodes CDR1 SGHVS and CDR2 FQNEAQ. The CDR3 reads CASSLWGESNQPQHF. The CDR3 bases are TGTGCCAGCAGCTTGTGGGGGGAGAGCAATCAGCCCCAGCATTTT.

This clone is classed as large. This chain links TRBV19 with TRBJ2-7; maybe TRBD1 (6 bases). CDR3 size: 14 residues. Trimming cost V 5 bases and J 5 bases, with 16 bases left between them. Germline V lookup: CDR1 LNHDA, CDR2 SQIVND (reference sequence). CDR3 amino acids: CASSAAQGLDEQYF. The CDR3 nucleotides are TGTGCCAGTAGTGCCGCCCAGGGGCTCGACGAGCAGTACTTC.

This clone was detected once. The chain is built from TRBV11-2 and TRBJ2-5, with a tentative D call TRBD2 (7 bases). The CDR3 extends over 15 amino acids. Trimming pared 4 bases from V and 2 bases from J, leaving 14 bases between. Germline CDR1 and CDR2: SGHAT and FQNNGV. The CDR3 protein is CASSWVRGPQETQYF. Here the CDR3 DNA reads TGTGCCAGCAGCTGGGTGCGGGGGCCACAAGAGACCCAGTACTTC. Together with reference TRBV11-2 and TRBJ2-5, the CDR3 gives the full variable domain: EAGVAQSPRYKIIEKRQSVAFWCNPISGHATLYWYQQILGQGPKLLIQFQNNGVVDDSQLPKDRFSAERLKGVDSTLKIQPAKLEDSAVYLCASSWVRGPQETQYFGPGTRLLVL.

The CDR3 protein is CASRRPWTRKTYGYTF. The CDR3 nucleotides are TGTGCAAGTCGCCGCCCCTGGACACGAAAGACCTATGGCTACACCTTC. This rearrangement joins TRBV12-2 to TRBJ1-2; the D call in the table, TRBD1, was not verified against the DNA. TRBV12-2 is marked as a pseudogene. The CDR3 has 16 residues.

This chain joins TRBV10-3 and TRBJ2-7, with TRBD1 matching over 10 bases. CDR1 is ENHRY and CDR2 is SYGVKD in the germline V gene. The CDR3 is made up of 14 amino acids. V gave up 4 bases and J gave up 5 bases; unmatched junction bases: 5. The CDR3 sequence: CAISGGDRGHEQYF. The CDR3 DNA follows: TGTGCCATCAGTGGAGGGGACAGGGGCCACGAGCAGTACTTC.

The V and J genes are TRBV4-3 and TRBJ1-1; 8 nucleotides match TRBD1. The germline V gene encodes CDR1 LGHNA and CDR2 YSLEER. Trimming cost V 1 base and J 5 bases; bases outside gene matches: 9. This CDR3 has 16 residues. The CDR3 here is CASSQVLGRGRTEAFF. CDR3 bases: TGCGCCAGCAGCCAAGTCCTGGGCAGGGGGCGAACTGAAGCTTTCTTT.

The CDR3 region has the DNA TGTGCCGCTCAACCGGGCAGCACAGATACGCAGTATTTT. Protein: CAAQPGSTDTQYF. V is TRBV30 and J is TRBJ2-3; D uncertain. Germline V lookup: CDR1 GTSNPN, CDR2 SVGIG (reference sequence). The CDR3 spans 13 residues. V shed 8 bases and J shed 0 bases, with 12 bases lying between them.

The chain has TRBV30 and TRBJ2-2; 7 bases match TRBD2. CDR3 size: 15 residues. V lost 2 bases and J lost 1; bases outside the gene matches: 4. Germline-derived CDR1 and CDR2 are GTSNPN and SVGIG (reference sequence). CDR3 DNA sequence: TGTGCCTGGAGTTTAAGCGGGATGAACACCGGGGAGCTGTTTTTT. Protein product: CAWSLSGMNTGELFF.

This sequence joins TRBV5-8 and TRBJ1-1, with TRBD1 matching over 8 bases. V lost 0 bases to trimming and J lost 10 bases; unmatched junction nucleotides: 2. The germline V gene encodes CDR1 SGHTS and CDR2 YDEGEE. CDR3 size: 12 residues. The chain's CDR3 is CASSLGTGLAFF. Here the CDR3 DNA reads TGTGCCAGCAGCTTGGGGACAGGGTTAGCTTTCTTT.

CDR3 amino acids: CASSFWGQQETQYF. Written as DNA, the CDR3 is TGTGCCAGCAGTTTCTGGGGACAACAAGAGACCCAGTACTTC. This chain joins TRBV27 and TRBJ2-5; tentatively, D is TRBD1 (6 bases). There are 14 residues in the CDR3. The ends were cut back, 3 bases at V and 2 bases at J, with 10 bases in the middle. Germline CDR1 and CDR2: MNHEY and SMNVEV (reference sequence).

The rearrangement joins TRBV7-6 to TRBJ2-3; D is tentatively TRBD1 or TRBD2 (8 bases each). The V end lost 5 bases, the J end lost 3 bases, and 21 bases lay between the germline ends. The CDR3 is 17 residues long. Germline values: CDR1 SGHVS, CDR2 FNYEAQ. CDR3: CASSPGGGGRGTDTQYF. For the CDR3, the DNA is TGTGCCAGCAGCCCAGGGGGCGGGGGGCGGGGGACAGATACGCAGTATTTT.

This chain uses TRBV4-3 with TRBJ1-2; D is undetermined. The ends were cut back, 1 base at V and 2 bases at J, with 14 bases in the middle. The germline V gene has CDR1 LGHNA and CDR2 YSLEER. This CDR3 spans 16 amino acids. In nucleotides, the CDR3 is TGCGCCAGCAGCCAAGTCCGAGATGCCCCCAACTATGGCTACACCTTC. Residues: CASSQVRDAPNYGYTF.

The V and J genes are TRBV2 and TRBJ1-2; D not certain. Germline V gives CDR1 SNHLY, CDR2 FYNNEI. The CDR3 is made up of 15 amino acids. Trimming took off 1 base at V and 6 bases at J, with 15 bases between the two ends. The CDR3 here is CASSEVPGGLNGYTF. The DNA of the CDR3 is TGTGCCAGCAGTGAAGTGCCTGGAGGGCTGAATGGCTACACCTTC. The full variable domain, with the rest looked up from reference TRBV2 and TRBJ1-2, is EPEVTQTPSHQVTQMGQEVILRCVPISNHLYFYWYRQILGQKVEFLVSFYNNEISEKSEIFDDQFSVERPDGSNFTLKIRSTKLEDSAMYFCASSEVPGGLNGYTFGSGTRLTVV.

This clone ranks as medium-sized (0.01 to 0.1%). The chain links TRBV2 to TRBJ1-1; the D gene is possibly TRBD1 (6 bases). Germline assignment: CDR1 SNHLY and CDR2 FYNNEI. The CDR3 loop spans 14 amino acids. The V end lost 2 bases, the J end lost 0 bases, and 7 bases lay between the germline ends. The CDR3: CASSERTVNTEAFF. CDR3 coding DNA: TGTGCCAGCAGTGAACGGACAGTGAACACTGAAGCTTTCTTT.

This chain uses TRBV6-1 with TRBJ1-6; 8 nucleotides agree with TRBD1. V lost 5 bases and J lost 2; bases outside the gene matches: 2. The CDR3 extends over 15 amino acids. Looked up from germline, CDR1 is MNHNS and CDR2 is SASEGT. The CDR3, as DNA: TGTGCCAGCAGTCGGGGACAGGCCTATAATTCACCCCTCCACTTT. This sequence encodes CASSRGQAYNSPLHF.